The next 14 T cell receptor beta chains were all read from a single sample in a study of cytomegalovirus exposure and HLA in healthy donors. The PCR ran on 60 Vbeta and 13 Jbeta primers. Repertoires were generated with immunoSEQ multiplex PCR, while TCRdb's copy carries only in-frame clones and drops some. The sample holds about 140,000 clones; around four fifths are singletons and the top ten take 1.4% to 1.5%. Sequences were obtained from PBMCs. The receptors were gathered from a man aged 25-45 years in good health and CMV-seropositive.

The chain recombines TRBV27 with TRBJ1-4; 11 nucleotides agree with TRBD1. The CDR3 is made up of 16 amino acids. The J segment lost 7 bases and the V segment lost 5 bases, leaving 9 bases of the junction unmatched. Germline loops: CDR1 MNHEY, CDR2 SMNVEV (reference sequence). The CDR3 DNA reads TGTGCCAGCAGTATGGGACAGGGGGTTCTCGGTGAAAAACTGTTTTTT. Translated, it gives CASSMGQGVLGEKLFF. Supplemented by reference TRBV27 and TRBJ1-4, the full variable domain reads EAQVTQNPRYLITVTGKKLTVTCSQNMNHEYMSWYRQDPGLGLRQIYYSMNVEVTDKGDVPEGYKVSRKEKRNFPLILESPSPNQTSLYFCASSMGQGVLGEKLFFGSGTQLSVL.

This clone was detected only once. V usage is TRBV9 and J usage is TRBJ2-3, with 7 bases matching TRBD2. The CDR3 extends over 17 amino acids. The J segment lost 0 bases and the V segment lost 0 bases, leaving 7 bases of the junction unmatched. Germline V lookup: CDR1 SGDLS, CDR2 YYNGEE. This CDR3 is CASSVGGSGSSTDTQYF. The CDR3 nucleotides read TGTGCCAGCAGCGTAGGCGGGAGCGGGTCGAGCACAGATACGCAGTATTTT.

A remark on this clone: An end of the junction does not agree with germline; a read error may underlie this. This chain joins TRBV7-8 and TRBJ2-1; 8 bases are a match to TRBD1. The CDR3 consists of 19 residues. The germline V gene has CDR1 SGHVS and CDR2 FQNEAQ. The CDR3 spells CASSVAGGSGQGARNEQFF. In DNA form, the CDR3 reads TGTGCCAGCAGCGTAGCCGGGGGCTCGGGCCAGGGGGCGAGAAATGAGCAGTTCTTC.

The rearrangement uses TRBV6-1 and TRBJ2-7; D might be TRBD1 (5 bases). The CDR3 is 14 amino acids. The V end was cut by 7 bases, the J end by 5 bases, with 18 bases between. Per germline, CDR1 MNHNS and CDR2 SASEGT. CDR3 residues: CASIMGPSDHEQYF. Written as DNA, the CDR3 is TGTGCCAGCATAATGGGGCCTTCCGACCACGAGCAGTACTTC.

This chain uses TRBV5-8 with TRBJ2-5; D uncertain. This CDR3 is 15 amino acids long. Germline V gene sequence: CDR1 SGHTS, CDR2 YDEGEE. V shed 0 bases and J shed 2 bases, with 11 bases lying between them. The CDR3 sequence: CASSLGQSVQETQYF. CDR3 nucleotide sequence: TGTGCCAGCAGCTTGGGGCAGTCTGTTCAAGAGACCCAGTACTTC.

The chain employs TRBV2 and TRBJ2-7; 9 bases fit TRBD1. Trimming cost V 3 bases and J 4 bases; bases outside gene matches: 4. The CDR3 contains 14 residues. Germline V lookup: CDR1 SNHLY, CDR2 FYNNEI. Written as DNA, the CDR3 is TGTGCCAGCAGTGAGGACAGGGGTTTATACGAGCAGTACTTC. It translates to CASSEDRGLYEQYF. Full variable domain (outside the CDR3, taken from reference TRBV2 and TRBJ2-7): EPEVTQTPSHQVTQMGQEVILRCVPISNHLYFYWYRQILGQKVEFLVSFYNNEISEKSEIFDDQFSVERPDGSNFTLKIRSTKLEDSAMYFCASSEDRGLYEQYFGPGTRLTVT.

This chain uses TRBV5-4 with TRBJ2-5, with 9 nucleotides matching TRBD2. The CDR3 runs to 16 residues. Germline V lookup: CDR1 SGHNT, CDR2 YYREEE (reference sequence). Trimming cost V 4 bases and J 4 bases; bases outside gene matches: 11. CDR3 sequence: CASSTLLAGEGETQYF. CDR3 sequence (DNA): TGTGCCAGCAGCACCCTGTTAGCGGGAGAAGGAGAGACCCAGTACTTC.

This chain connects TRBV2 to TRBJ2-3, with 7 bases fitting TRBD1. Per germline, CDR1 SNHLY and CDR2 FYNNEI. This CDR3 region has 15 residues. Trimming cost V 6 bases and J 4 bases; bases outside gene matches: 10. The CDR3 loop reads CASRWTGVSSDTQYF. The CDR3 region has the DNA TGTGCCAGCAGGTGGACAGGAGTTTCATCAGATACGCAGTATTTT.

As for this clone: The sample contains more than one DNA sequence encoding this CDR3. The V call is TRBV28, the J call TRBJ1-2, with TRBD1 as a possible D gene (5 bases). CDR3 size: 14 residues. V was shortened by 5 bases and J by 2 bases, with 12 bases between the two germline ends. Per germline, CDR1 MDHEN and CDR2 SYDVKM. The CDR3 nucleotides are TGTGCCAGCAGTCCGGGGACTGGGAACTATGGCTACACCTTC. This translates into CASSPGTGNYGYTF.

The chain employs TRBV9 and TRBJ2-6; 7 nucleotides match TRBD1. The germline gives CDR1 SGDLS, CDR2 YYNGEE. The CDR3 is 18 residues long. Unmatched junction bases numbered 9, after V lost 3 bases and J lost 0 bases. CDR3 DNA: TGTGCCAGCAGCGGCAGGGGGACAGTCGACTCTGGGGCCAACGTCCTGACTTTC. It translates to CASSGRGTVDSGANVLTF.

The chain carries TRBV7-9 and TRBJ2-1, with 7 positions matching TRBD1. The CDR3 runs to 12 residues. Trimming at V came to 1 base and at J to 10 bases, leaving 1 base not matched to a gene. Germline V gene data show CDR1 as SEHNR and CDR2 as FQNEAQ (reference sequence). CDR3 residues: CASSLGGQEQFF. The CDR3 DNA follows: TGTGCCAGCAGCTTAGGGGGACAGGAGCAGTTCTTC.

The chain employs TRBV5-1 and TRBJ1-6, with TRBD1 matching over 7 bases. This CDR3 spans 17 amino acids. Germline CDR1 and CDR2: SGHRS and YFSETQ. V was clipped by 4 bases and J by 8 bases; unmatched bases: 15. The CDR3 nucleotides are TGCGCCAGCAGCGAAGCTTTAAAGGGGGCTTGGGATTCACCCCTCCACTTT. It translates to CASSEALKGAWDSPLHF.

The chain carries TRBV6-5 and TRBJ2-7, with 16 bases that match TRBD2. Germline values: CDR1 MNHEY, CDR2 SVGAGI. The CDR3 runs to 14 residues. V shed 8 bases, J shed 5 bases, and the junction held 3 bases outside the gene matches. This chain's CDR3 is CASGTSGRGDEQYF. DNA for the CDR3: TGTGCCAGCGGGACTAGCGGGAGGGGGGACGAGCAGTACTTC.

The rearrangement uses TRBV2 and TRBJ1-3; a possible D gene is TRBD1 (5 bases). This CDR3 spans 15 amino acids. CDR1 is SNHLY, CDR2 FYNNEI, per germline. Deletions cut 8 bases from V and 0 bases from J, with 14 bases between. The CDR3 sequence: CASGGPGGSGNTIYF. The CDR3 region has the DNA TGTGCCAGCGGGGGACCGGGGGGCTCTGGAAACACCATATATTTT. Supplemented by reference TRBV2 and TRBJ1-3, the full variable domain reads EPEVTQTPSHQVTQMGQEVILRCVPISNHLYFYWYRQILGQKVEFLVSFYNNEISEKSEIFDDQFSVERPDGSNFTLKIRSTKLEDSAMYFCASGGPGGSGNTIYFGEGSWLTVV.